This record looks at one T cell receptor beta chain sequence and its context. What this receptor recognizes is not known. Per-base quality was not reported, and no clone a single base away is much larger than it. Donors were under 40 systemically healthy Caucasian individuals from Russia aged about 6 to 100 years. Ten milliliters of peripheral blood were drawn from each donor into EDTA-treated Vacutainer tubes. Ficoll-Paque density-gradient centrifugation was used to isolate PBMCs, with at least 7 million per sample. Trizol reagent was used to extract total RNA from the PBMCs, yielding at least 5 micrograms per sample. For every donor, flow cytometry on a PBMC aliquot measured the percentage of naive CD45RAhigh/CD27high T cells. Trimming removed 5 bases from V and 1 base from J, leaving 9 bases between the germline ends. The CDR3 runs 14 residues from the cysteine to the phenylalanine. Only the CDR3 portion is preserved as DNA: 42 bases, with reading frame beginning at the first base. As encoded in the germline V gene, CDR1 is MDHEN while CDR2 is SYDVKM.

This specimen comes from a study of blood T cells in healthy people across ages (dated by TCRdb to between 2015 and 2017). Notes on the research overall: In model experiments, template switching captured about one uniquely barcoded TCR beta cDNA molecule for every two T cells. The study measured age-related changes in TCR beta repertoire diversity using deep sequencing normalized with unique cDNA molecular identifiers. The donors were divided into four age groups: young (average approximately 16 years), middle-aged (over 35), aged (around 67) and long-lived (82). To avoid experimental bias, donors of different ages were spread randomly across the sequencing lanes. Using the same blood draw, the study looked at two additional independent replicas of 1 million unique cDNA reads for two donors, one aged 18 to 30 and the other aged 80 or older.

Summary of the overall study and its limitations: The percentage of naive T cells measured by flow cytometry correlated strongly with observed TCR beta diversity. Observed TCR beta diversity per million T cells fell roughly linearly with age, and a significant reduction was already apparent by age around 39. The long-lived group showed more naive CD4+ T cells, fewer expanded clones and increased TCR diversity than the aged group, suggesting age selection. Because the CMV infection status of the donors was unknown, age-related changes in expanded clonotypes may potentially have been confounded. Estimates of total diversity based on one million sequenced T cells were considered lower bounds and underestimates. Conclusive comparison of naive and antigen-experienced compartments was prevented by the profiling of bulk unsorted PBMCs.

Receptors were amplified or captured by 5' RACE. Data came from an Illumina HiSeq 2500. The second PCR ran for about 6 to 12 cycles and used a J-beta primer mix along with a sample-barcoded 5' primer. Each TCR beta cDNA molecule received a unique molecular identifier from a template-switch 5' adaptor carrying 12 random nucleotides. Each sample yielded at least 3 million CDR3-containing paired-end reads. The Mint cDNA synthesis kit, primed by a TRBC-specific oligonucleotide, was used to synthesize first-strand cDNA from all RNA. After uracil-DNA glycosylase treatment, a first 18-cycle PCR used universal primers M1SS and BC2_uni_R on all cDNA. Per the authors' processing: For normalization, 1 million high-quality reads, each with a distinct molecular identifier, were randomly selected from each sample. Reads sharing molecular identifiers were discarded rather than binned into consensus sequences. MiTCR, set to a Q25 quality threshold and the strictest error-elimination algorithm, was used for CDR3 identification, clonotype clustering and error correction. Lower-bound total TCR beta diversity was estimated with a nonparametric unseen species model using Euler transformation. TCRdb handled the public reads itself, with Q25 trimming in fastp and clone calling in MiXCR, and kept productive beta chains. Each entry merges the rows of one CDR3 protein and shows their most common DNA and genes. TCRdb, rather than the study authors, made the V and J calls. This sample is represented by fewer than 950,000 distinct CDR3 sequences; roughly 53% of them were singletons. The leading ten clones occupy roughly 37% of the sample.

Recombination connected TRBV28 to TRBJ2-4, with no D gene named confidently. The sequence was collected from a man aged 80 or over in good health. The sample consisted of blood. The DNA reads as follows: TGTGCCAGCAGTCCTGGATTCGCCAAAAACATTCAGTACTTC. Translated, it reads CASSPGFAKNIQYF.